Following are 20 T cell receptor beta chains from one sample sequenced in a study of cytomegalovirus exposure and HLA in healthy donors. The PCR made use of 60 Vbeta and 13 Jbeta primers. The table came from immunoSEQ multiplex PCR; TCRdb's copy has only in-frame clones and leaves some out. In the table there are about 130,000 clones, 60% to 75% of which are singletons. Sequencing was carried out using PBMCs. The receptors come from a human donor in good health.

Comments on this clone: Sequence at one end of the junction differs from germline and may be a read error. J is TRBJ2-7 and V is TRBV5-6; 8 nucleotides align to TRBD1. The CDR3 sequence is 14 residues long. Germline lookup yields CDR1 SGHDT and CDR2 YYEEEE. CDR3: CASSLVLPDRDPAF. In nucleotides, the CDR3 is TGTGCCAGCAGCTTGGTCCTCCCGGACAGGGATCCAGCGTTC.

The V gene is TRBV5-1, the J gene TRBJ2-7; 8 bases fit TRBD2. CDR3 length equals 12 residues. The V gene's germline CDR1 is SGHRS and CDR2 YFSETQ. After removal of 4 bases from V and 6 bases from J, the junction contained 3 bases not matched to a gene. CDR3 residues: CASSASGSEQYF. CDR3 DNA: TGCGCCAGCAGCGCCAGCGGGAGCGAGCAGTACTTC.

The gene calls are TRBV29-1 and TRBJ1-1, with a weak D call TRBD1 (5 bases). This CDR3 has 15 amino acids. From germline, CDR1 is SQVTM and CDR2 ANQGSEA. The germline V and J ends were trimmed by 6 bases and 0 bases, with 17 bases remaining between them. The CDR3 DNA is TGCAGCGTCGGCGGGGAAGGGACGGTGAACACTGAAGCTTTCTTT. Translation: CSVGGEGTVNTEAFF.

V is TRBV27 and J is TRBJ2-7; TRBD1 might be the D (7 bases). Germline lookup yields CDR1 MNHEY and CDR2 SMNVEV (reference sequence). The length of the CDR3 is 15 residues. V was shortened by 4 bases and J by 6 bases, with 19 bases between the two germline ends. This CDR3 is CASSCLGAGGLEQYF. CDR3 DNA sequence: TGTGCCAGCAGTTGCCTCGGGGCAGGGGGACTCGAGCAGTACTTC.

This clone came up a few times. V usage is TRBV2 and J usage is TRBJ1-2; 7 nucleotides match TRBD1. There are 14 residues in the CDR3. Germline V gene data show CDR1 as SNHLY and CDR2 as FYNNEI. The junction had 11 bases not matched to a gene; V was cut back by 6 bases and J by 7 bases. The CDR3 spells CASRTTDREIGYTF. CDR3 bases: TGTGCCAGCAGAACTACTGACAGGGAAATTGGCTACACCTTC.

The gene calls are TRBV5-4 and TRBJ2-3; 8 bases line up with TRBD1. Germline CDR1 is SGHNT and CDR2 is YYREEE (reference sequence). There are 15 residues in the CDR3. The trim removed 4 bases at V and 0 bases at J, leaving 4 bases unmatched. CDR3: CASSRGQESTDTQYF. The CDR3 nucleotides are TGTGCCAGCAGCCGGGGACAGGAAAGCACAGATACGCAGTATTTT.

This clone has a handful of counts. The chain joins TRBV2 to TRBJ2-1, with a weak D call TRBD2 (5 bases). Germline V gives CDR1 SNHLY, CDR2 FYNNEI. The CDR3 is made up of 13 amino acids. The V end lost 7 bases, the J end lost 3 bases, and 10 bases lay between the germline ends. The CDR3 protein is CASNLRDYNEQFF. Here the CDR3 DNA reads TGTGCCAGCAATCTACGGGACTACAATGAGCAGTTCTTC.

V is TRBV11-3 and J is TRBJ2-7; D gene ambiguous. The CDR3 runs 14 residues. Germline V gene sequence: CDR1 SGHNT, CDR2 YENEEA. V lost 5 bases to trimming and J lost 2 bases, with 13 bases between them. The DNA for the CDR3 is TGTGCCAGCAGCCCCCCATTTGCGGCCTACGAGCAGTACTTC. It encodes CASSPPFAAYEQYF. Combining the CDR3 with reference TRBV11-3 and TRBJ2-7 gives the whole variable domain EAGVVQSPRYKIIEKKQPVAFWCNPISGHNTLYWYLQNLGQGPELLIRYENEEAVDDSQLPKDRFSAERLKGVDSTLKIQPAELGDSAVYLCASSPPFAAYEQYFGPGTRLTVT.

V gene TRBV10-3 combines with J gene TRBJ2-1; the match to TRBD2 covers 10 bases. Germline CDR1 ENHRY, CDR2 SYGVKD. V trimming: 6 bases; J trimming: 9 bases; junction bases outside the gene matches: 23. The CDR3 has 19 residues. This CDR3 reads CAISAQGEALAGMSGEQFF. The CDR3 region has the DNA TGTGCCATCAGCGCACAGGGGGAGGCACTAGCGGGAATGAGTGGTGAGCAGTTCTTC.

The rearrangement links TRBV4-1 to TRBJ1-2; 7 nucleotides line up with TRBD1. CDR3 size: 16 residues. The V and J ends lost 3 bases and 4 bases, in that order; junction bases with no gene match: 11. In germline, CDR1 is MGHRA, CDR2 YSYEKL. DNA for the CDR3: TGCGCCAGCAGCCAGATCGCAACAGGGGCGACCTATGGCTACACCTTC. Translating it yields CASSQIATGATYGYTF.

The chain links TRBV6-1 to TRBJ1-5, with D possibly matching TRBD1 (6 bases). Trimming took 4 bases from V and 5 from J, leaving 15 bases between them. The CDR3 extends over 15 amino acids. The V gene's germline CDR1 is MNHNS and CDR2 SASEGT. The CDR3 reads CASSGTRTVDQPQHF. DNA for the CDR3: TGTGCCAGCAGTGGTACCAGGACAGTGGATCAGCCCCAGCATTTT.

V is TRBV13 and J is TRBJ2-7, with D tentatively TRBD2 (5 bases). The CDR3 covers 13 residues. The germline CDR1 and CDR2 sequences are PRHDT and FYEKMQ (reference sequence). The V gene lost 11 bases and the J gene lost 3 bases, with 17 bases spanning the gap. CDR3 bases: TGTGCCTGCTATGAGCGGCTCGACTACGAGCAGTACTTC. It is translated as CACYERLDYEQYF.

With respect to this clone: The sample carries other DNA sequences with the same CDR3. This chain links TRBV20-1 with TRBJ2-2; D remains unclear. Germline V lookup: CDR1 DFQATT, CDR2 SNEGSKA (reference sequence). The length of the CDR3 is 11 residues. The germline V and J ends were trimmed by 4 bases and 3 bases, with 3 bases remaining between them. CDR3 bases: TGCAGTGCTACCGACACCGGGGAGCTGTTTTTT. Translating it yields CSATDTGELFF.

The chain has TRBV5-4 and TRBJ2-1; TRBD2 might be the D (6 bases). The V end lost 3 bases, the J end lost 8 bases, and 9 bases lay between the germline ends. This CDR3 has 12 residues. Germline CDR1 SGHNT, CDR2 YYREEE (reference sequence). The CDR3 DNA sequence: TGTGCCAGCAGCTGGGGGGAGGATGAGCAGTTCTTC. This encodes CASSWGEDEQFF.

The chain carries TRBV7-3 and TRBJ2-5, with TRBD2 as a possible D gene (6 bases). V lost 5 bases and J 7 bases, leaving 17 bases between the germline ends. This CDR3 contains 14 residues. CDR1 is SGHTA, CDR2 FQGTGA, per germline. CDR3 in amino acids: CASSLTGGMGTQYF. CDR3 bases: TGTGCCAGCAGCCTTACCGGGGGTATGGGGACCCAGTACTTC. Full variable domain (outside the CDR3, taken from reference TRBV7-3 and TRBJ2-5): GAGVSQTPSNKVTEKGKYVELRCDPISGHTALYWYRQSLGQGPEFLIYFQGTGAADDSGLPNDRFFAVRPEGSVSTLKIQRTERGDSAVYLCASSLTGGMGTQYFGPGTRLLVL.

The chain has TRBV13 and TRBJ2-7; 9 bases match TRBD1. The CDR3 loop spans 15 amino acids. Germline V gene data show CDR1 as PRHDT and CDR2 as FYEKMQ (reference sequence). V was clipped by 4 bases and J by 1 base; unmatched bases: 5. The chain's CDR3 is CASSSGTGFSYEQYF. CDR3 nucleotide sequence: TGTGCCAGCAGCTCTGGGACAGGGTTTTCCTACGAGCAGTACTTC.

This chain uses TRBV11-2 with TRBJ1-4, with TRBD1 matching 9 bases. V was pared by 6 bases and J by 8 bases, with 7 bases of the junction left unmatched. The CDR3 totals 14 residues. Germline-derived CDR1 and CDR2 are SGHAT and FQNNGV. This chain's CDR3 is CASSRDRVTEKLFF. In DNA, the CDR3 is TGTGCCAGCAGTAGGGACAGGGTCACGGAAAAACTGTTTTTT.

V usage is TRBV2 and J usage is TRBJ2-3; maybe TRBD1 (6 bases). CDR1 and CDR2 (germline): SNHLY, FYNNEI. The CDR3 has 14 residues. The V end lost 7 bases, the J end lost 4 bases, and 15 bases lay between the germline ends. In DNA, the CDR3 is TGTGCCAGCACCCTACAGGGTCTGGCAGATACGCAGTATTTT. Translating gives CASTLQGLADTQYF.

The chain combines TRBV10-3 with TRBJ1-2, with TRBD1 matching over 7 bases. Germline V gives CDR1 ENHRY, CDR2 SYGVKD. J was trimmed by 4 bases and V by 2 bases; bases with no gene match: 4. The CDR3 contains 14 residues. CDR3 region: CAISEKGAAYGYTF. Here the CDR3 DNA reads TGTGCCATCAGTGAGAAGGGGGCCGCCTATGGCTACACCTTC.

The chain uses TRBV5-1 and TRBJ2-1, with 7 bases aligning to TRBD2. Looked up from germline, CDR1 is SGHRS and CDR2 is YFSETQ. The CDR3 length is 14 residues. With V trimmed by 5 bases and J by 6 bases, 8 bases remained unmatched. The CDR3 loop is CASRTGTTGNEQFF. CDR3 nucleotide sequence: TGCGCCAGCAGGACCGGGACTACAGGCAATGAGCAGTTCTTC.